The 6 T cell receptor beta chains below come from one sample, sequenced in a study of T cells in Graves' hyperthyroidism and ophthalmopathy. Amplified TCR beta CDR3 regions came from RNA transcripts. HTBI primers were used for first-round RT-PCR of the TCR CDR3. MiXCR, run by TCRdb on the multiplex PCR reads, gives a single entry per CDR3 protein. The data show a few hundred thousand distinct CDR3 sequences, roughly 15% seen once. What was sequenced was blood. The receptors derive from a woman aged 40 to 50 with Graves' ophthalmopathy.

This clonotype has a count of ten or more. V gene TRBV30 combines with J gene TRBJ1-1; 9 positions match TRBD1. Germline values: CDR1 GTSNPN, CDR2 SVGIG (reference sequence). The CDR3 is made up of 12 amino acids. V was clipped by 8 bases and J by 4 bases; unmatched bases: 5. In DNA, the CDR3 is TGTGCCCCGGTGACAGGGGGCACTGAAGCTTTCTTT. It specifies CAPVTGGTEAFF. Combining the CDR3 with reference TRBV30 and TRBJ1-1 gives the whole variable domain SQTIHQWPATLVQPVGSPLSLECTVEGTSNPNLYWYRQAAGRGLQLLFYSVGIGQISSEVPQNLSASRPQDRQFILSSKKLLLSDSGFYLCAPVTGGTEAFFGQGTRLTVV.

The CDR3 sequence: CATSRDRSQETQYF. The CDR3 region has the DNA TGTGCCACCAGCAGAGATCGGTCACAAGAGACCCAGTACTTC. The J gene is TRBJ2-5, the V gene TRBV15; D gene uncertain. Germline V CDR1 and CDR2: LNHNV, YYDKDF (reference sequence). The CDR3 runs 14 residues. The ends were cut back, 0 bases at V and 2 bases at J, with 7 bases in the middle.

This clonotype appeared a few times. This chain's CDR3 is CASMEQGGVVGEQFF. CDR3 bases: TGTGCTAGTATGGAACAGGGAGGGGTAGTAGGTGAGCAGTTCTTC. The chain carries TRBV12-5 and TRBJ2-1, with a weak D call TRBD2 (7 bases). CDR3 length: 15 amino acids. CDR1 LGHNT and CDR2 FRNRAP come from the germline V gene. Trimming removed 8 bases from V and 9 bases from J, with 23 bases in between.

This clonotype appeared a few times. This rearrangement joins TRBV10-2 to TRBJ1-1; D not certain. This CDR3 region has 11 residues. From germline, CDR1 is WSHSY and CDR2 SAAADI. V lost 8 bases, J lost 0 bases, and 4 bases lay in between. The CDR3 reads CASVMNTEAFF. The CDR3, as DNA: TGCGCCAGCGTGATGAACACTGAAGCTTTCTTT.

This clonotype was detected ten times or more. The chain carries TRBV28 and TRBJ2-7, with D tentatively TRBD1 (6 bases). CDR1 and CDR2 from the germline V gene are MDHEN and SYDVKM. CDR3 length: 15 residues. Trimming removed 7 bases from V and 5 bases from J, with 21 bases in between. The CDR3 region has the DNA TGTGCCAGCAAGGGGGAGCTCCTCCGGGGTGACGAGCAGTACTTC. Protein sequence: CASKGELLRGDEQYF.

This clonotype came up many times. The CDR3 nucleotides are TGTGCCAGCAGAGACAGGACTGGAGACACCGGGGAGCTGTTTTTT. This codes for CASRDRTGDTGELFF. This rearrangement joins TRBV2 to TRBJ2-2, with D tentatively TRBD1 (6 bases). Germline V gene sequence: CDR1 SNHLY, CDR2 FYNNEI. The CDR3 extends over 15 amino acids. Between the trimmed V and J ends, which lost 6 bases and 3 bases, there was a span of 14 bases.